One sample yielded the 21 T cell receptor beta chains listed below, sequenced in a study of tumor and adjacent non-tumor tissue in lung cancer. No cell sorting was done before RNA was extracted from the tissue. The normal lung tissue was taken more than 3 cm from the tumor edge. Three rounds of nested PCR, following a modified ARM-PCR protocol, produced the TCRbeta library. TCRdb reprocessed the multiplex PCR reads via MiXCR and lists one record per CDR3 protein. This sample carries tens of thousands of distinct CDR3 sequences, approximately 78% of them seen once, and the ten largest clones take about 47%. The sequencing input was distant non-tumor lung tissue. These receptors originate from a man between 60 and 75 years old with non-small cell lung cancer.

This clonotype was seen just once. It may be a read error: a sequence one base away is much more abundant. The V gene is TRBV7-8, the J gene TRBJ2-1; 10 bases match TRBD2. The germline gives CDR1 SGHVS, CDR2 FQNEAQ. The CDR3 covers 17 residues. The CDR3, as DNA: TGTGCCAGCAGCTTCCATGGTAGCGGGAGGAGCTACAAAGAGCAGTTCTTC. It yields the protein CASSFHGSGRSYKEQFF.

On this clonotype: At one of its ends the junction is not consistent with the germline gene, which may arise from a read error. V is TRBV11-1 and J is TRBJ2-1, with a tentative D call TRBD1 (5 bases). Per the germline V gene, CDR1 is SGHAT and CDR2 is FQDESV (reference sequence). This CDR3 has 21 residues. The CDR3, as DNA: TGTGCCAGCAGCTTAGCTTGGGGCAGGGTGCTTAGTCGAAGCTCCTACAATGAGCAGATCTTC. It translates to CASSLAWGRVLSRSSYNEQIF.

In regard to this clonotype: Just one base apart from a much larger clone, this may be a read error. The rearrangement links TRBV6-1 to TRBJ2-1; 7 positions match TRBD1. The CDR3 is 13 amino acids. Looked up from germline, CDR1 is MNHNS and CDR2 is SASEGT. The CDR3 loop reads CASSVQGVNEEFF. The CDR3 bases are TGTGCCAGCAGTGTTCAGGGGGTAAATGAGGAGTTCTTC.

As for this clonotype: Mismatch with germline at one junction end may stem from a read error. The chain's CDR3 is CRVAAGETQYF. In DNA form, the CDR3 reads TGCAGGGTTGCAGCCGGTGAGACCCAGTACTTC. J is TRBJ2-5 and V is TRBV29-1; D gene ambiguous. The germline V gene has CDR1 SQVTM and CDR2 ANQGSEA. The CDR3 is 11 amino acids.

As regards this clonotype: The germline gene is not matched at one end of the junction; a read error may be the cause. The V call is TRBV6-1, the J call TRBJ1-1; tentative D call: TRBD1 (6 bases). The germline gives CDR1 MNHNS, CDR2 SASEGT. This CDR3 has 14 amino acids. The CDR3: CASRSGHPNAEALF. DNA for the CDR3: TGTGCCAGCAGGTCGGGACATCCAAACGCTGAAGCTCTCTTT.

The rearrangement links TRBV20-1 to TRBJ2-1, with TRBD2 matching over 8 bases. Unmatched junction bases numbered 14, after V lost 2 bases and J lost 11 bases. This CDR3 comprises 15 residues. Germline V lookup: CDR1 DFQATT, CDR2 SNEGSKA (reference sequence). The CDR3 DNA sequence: TGCAGTGCTAGACCCGGGGGGACTAGTGCGGGTAAGCAGTTCTTC. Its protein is CSARPGGTSAGKQFF.

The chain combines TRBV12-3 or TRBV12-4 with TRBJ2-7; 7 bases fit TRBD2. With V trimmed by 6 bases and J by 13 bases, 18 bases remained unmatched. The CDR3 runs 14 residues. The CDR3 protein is CASSAAGVRTEEYF. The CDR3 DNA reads TGTGCCAGCAGCGCCGCGGGAGTCAGAACCGAGGAATACTTC.

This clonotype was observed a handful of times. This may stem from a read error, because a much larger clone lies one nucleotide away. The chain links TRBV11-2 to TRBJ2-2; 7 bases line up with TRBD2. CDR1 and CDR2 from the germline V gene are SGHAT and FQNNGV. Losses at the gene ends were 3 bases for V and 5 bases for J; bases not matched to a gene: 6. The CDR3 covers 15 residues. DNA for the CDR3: TGTGCCAGCAGCTTCAGCGGGACCGTGACCGGGGAGCTGTTTTTT. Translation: CASSFSGTVTGELFF.

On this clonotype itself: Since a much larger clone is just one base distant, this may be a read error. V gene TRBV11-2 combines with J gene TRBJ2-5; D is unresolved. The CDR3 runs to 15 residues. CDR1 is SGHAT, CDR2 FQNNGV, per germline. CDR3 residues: CASSPIIQPSEIQYF. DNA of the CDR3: TGTGCCAGCAGCCCGATCATTCAACCTTCGGAGATCCAGTACTTC. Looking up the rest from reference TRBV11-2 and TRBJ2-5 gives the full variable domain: EAGVAQSPRYKIIEKRQSVAFWCNPISGHATLYWYQQILGQGPKLLIQFQNNGVVDDSQLPKDRFSAERLKGVDSTLKIQPAKLEDSAVYLCASSPIIQPSEIQYFGPGTRLLVL.

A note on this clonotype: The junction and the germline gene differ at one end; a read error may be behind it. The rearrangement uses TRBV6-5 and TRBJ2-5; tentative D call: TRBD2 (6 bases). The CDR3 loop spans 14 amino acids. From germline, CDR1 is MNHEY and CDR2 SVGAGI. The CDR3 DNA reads TGTGCGAGCAGTGATACCGGGACCACGGGGGTCCAGTACTTC. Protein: CASSDTGTTGVQYF.

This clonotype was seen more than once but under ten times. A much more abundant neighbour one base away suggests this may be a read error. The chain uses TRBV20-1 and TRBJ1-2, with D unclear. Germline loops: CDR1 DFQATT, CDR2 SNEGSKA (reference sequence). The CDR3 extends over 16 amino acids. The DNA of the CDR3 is TGCAGTGCTAGCTTTCGGACGGTTGAGGCTAACTATGGCTACATCTTC. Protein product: CSASFRTVEANYGYIF.

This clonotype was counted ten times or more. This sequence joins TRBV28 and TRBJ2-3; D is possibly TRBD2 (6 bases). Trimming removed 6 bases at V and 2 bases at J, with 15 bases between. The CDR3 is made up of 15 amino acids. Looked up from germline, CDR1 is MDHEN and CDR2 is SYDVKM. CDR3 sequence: CASREGSRITDTQYF. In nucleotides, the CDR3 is TGTGCCAGCAGGGAGGGGAGCAGAATCACAGATACGCAGTATTTT.

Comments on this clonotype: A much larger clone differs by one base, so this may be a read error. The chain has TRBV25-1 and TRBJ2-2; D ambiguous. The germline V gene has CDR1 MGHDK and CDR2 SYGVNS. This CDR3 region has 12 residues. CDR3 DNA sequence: TGTGCCAGTGGGGTCGGCACCAGGGAGCTGTTTTTT. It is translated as CASGVGTRELFF.

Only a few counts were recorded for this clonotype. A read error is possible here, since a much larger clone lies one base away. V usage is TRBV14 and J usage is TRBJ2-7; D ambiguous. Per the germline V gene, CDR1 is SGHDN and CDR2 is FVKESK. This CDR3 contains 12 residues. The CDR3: CASSPLGYVQYF. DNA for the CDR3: TGTGCCAGCAGCCCCCTTGGGTACGTGCAGTACTTC.

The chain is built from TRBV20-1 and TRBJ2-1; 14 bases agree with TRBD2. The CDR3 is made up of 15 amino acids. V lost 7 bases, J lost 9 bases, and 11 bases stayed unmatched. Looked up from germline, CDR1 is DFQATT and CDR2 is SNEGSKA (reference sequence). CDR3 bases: TGCAGTGTTAATCCGACTAGCGGGAGGGCCAGTGAGCAGTTCTTC. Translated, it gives CSVNPTSGRASEQFF.

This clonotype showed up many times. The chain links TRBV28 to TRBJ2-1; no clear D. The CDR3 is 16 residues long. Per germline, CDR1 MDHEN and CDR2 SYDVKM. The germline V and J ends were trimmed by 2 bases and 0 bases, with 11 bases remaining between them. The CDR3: CASSLGFIASYNEQFF. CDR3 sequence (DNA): TGTGCCAGCAGTTTAGGTTTTATTGCCTCCTACAATGAGCAGTTCTTC.

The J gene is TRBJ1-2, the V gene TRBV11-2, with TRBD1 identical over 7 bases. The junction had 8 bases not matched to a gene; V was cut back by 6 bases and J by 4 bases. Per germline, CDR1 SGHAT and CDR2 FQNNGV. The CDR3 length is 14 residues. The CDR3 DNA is TGTGCCAGCAGGGAGTGCAGGGGGGCCTATGGCTACACCTTC. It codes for CASRECRGAYGYTF.

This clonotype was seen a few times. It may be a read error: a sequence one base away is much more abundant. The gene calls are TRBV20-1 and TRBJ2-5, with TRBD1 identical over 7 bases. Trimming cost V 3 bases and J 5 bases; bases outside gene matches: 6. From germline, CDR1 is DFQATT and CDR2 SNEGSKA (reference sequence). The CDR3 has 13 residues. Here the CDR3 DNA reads TGCAGTGCTAGGGAACAGGGGCGGGAGACCCAGTACTTC. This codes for CSAREQGRETQYF.

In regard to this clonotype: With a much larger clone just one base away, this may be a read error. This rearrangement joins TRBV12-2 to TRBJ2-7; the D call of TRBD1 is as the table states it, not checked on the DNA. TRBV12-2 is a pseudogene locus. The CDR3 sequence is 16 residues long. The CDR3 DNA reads TGTGCAAGTCGCTTACCTCACAGGTGGCGAATCTACGAGCAGTACTTC. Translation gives CASRLPHRWRIYEQYF.

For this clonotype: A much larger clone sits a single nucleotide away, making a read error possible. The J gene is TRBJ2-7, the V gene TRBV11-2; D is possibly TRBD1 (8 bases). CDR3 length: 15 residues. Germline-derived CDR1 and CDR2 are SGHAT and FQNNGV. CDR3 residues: CTSSLLSQGGIEQYF. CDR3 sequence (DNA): TGTACCAGCAGCTTATTATCACAGGGGGGGATCGAGCAGTACTTC.

CDR3 in DNA: TGCAGTGCGCGAGGAATCCGGGACAGGGGAGAGACCCAGTACTTC. Amino acids: CSARGIRDRGETQYF. The V call is TRBV20-1, the J call TRBJ2-5; TRBD1 matches at 10 bases. V trimming: 6 bases; J trimming: 4 bases; junction bases outside the gene matches: 11. The CDR3 totals 15 residues. Germline V gives CDR1 DFQATT, CDR2 SNEGSKA (reference sequence).